Listed below are T cell receptor beta chains from one sample, sequenced in a study of technical replicates of blood from a few donors. Sequencing was performed with immunoSEQ multiplex PCR; in TCRdb, only in-frame clones are kept and a portion is missing. The sample includes roughly 93,000 clones, 95% seen only once; the top ten take approximately 0.26%. Sequencing used T cells isolated from PBMCs. The receptors originated from a human donor in good health. Each CDR3 is given with its conserved first and last residue. The D gene is left open where the match is weak. Only some rows state a clone size, as once, few, many or a class for expanded clones.

v_gene	j_gene	d_gene	abundance	CDR3nt	CDR3aa
TRBV5-5	TRBJ1-1	-	-	TGTGCCAGCAGCTTGTTAGAGAGTGGGAACACTGAAGCTTTCTTT	CASSLLESGNTEAFF
TRBV19	TRBJ2-2	-	-	TGTGCCAGTAGTATAGATGGGCAGGGAAACACCGGGGAGCTGTTTTTT	CASSIDGQGNTGELFF
TRBV18	TRBJ2-5	TRBD2	-	TGTGCCAGCTCACTAACGACTAGCGGGAGGGAGACCCAGTACTTC	CASSLTTSGRETQYF
TRBV7-3	TRBJ2-1	-	once	TGTGCCAGCAGCTTAAACCAGGGGCGTGAGCAGTTCTTC	CASSLNQGREQFF
TRBV5-8	TRBJ1-5	-	-	TGTGCCAGCAGCGCAGGAACCATCGGCAATCAGCCCCAGCATTTT	CASSAGTIGNQPQHF
TRBV6-6	TRBJ2-2	TRBD1	-	TGTGCCAGCAGCCCGACCGGGACAGGGAATACCGGGGAGCTGTTTTTT	CASSPTGTGNTGELFF
TRBV7-9	TRBJ1-2	TRBD1	-	TGTGCCAGCAGCTTAGGGGGGACAGCCAAAAACGGTAACTATGGCTACACCTTC	CASSLGGTAKNGNYGYTF
TRBV2	TRBJ1-5	-	-	TGTGCCAGCAGTGTACAGGGTGGTCAGCCCCAGCATTTT	CASSVQGGQPQHF
TRBV29-1	TRBJ1-2	-	once	TGCAGCGCCCCCGGACAAAACTATGGCTACACCTTC	CSAPGQNYGYTF
TRBV6-5	TRBJ2-1	-	-	TGTGCCAGCGGACTCGTTGAGCAGTTCTTC	CASGLVEQFF
TRBV2	TRBJ2-3	-	-	TGTGCCAGCAGCCCTGTCCCTATGAGCACAGATACGCAGTATTTT	CASSPVPMSTDTQYF
TRBV7-9	TRBJ2-1	TRBD1	-	TGTGCCAGCAGCCTCCGGACAGGGCGGTTCTTC	CASSLRTGRFF
TRBV29-1	TRBJ2-3	-	-	TGCAGCGTGCGTACAGATACGCAGTATTTT	CSVRTDTQYF
TRBV2	TRBJ2-3	-	-	TGTGCCAGCAGTGAAACGGGGGCAGATACGCAGTATTTT	CASSETGADTQYF
TRBV4-1	TRBJ1-4	-	-	TGCGCCAGCAGCCCTAAGTATGATGAAAAACTGTTTTTT	CASSPKYDEKLFF
TRBV4-1	TRBJ1-1	TRBD1	-	TGCGCCAGCAGCCTAGGACAGGGTTTAGACACTGAAGCTTTCTTT	CASSLGQGLDTEAFF
TRBV7-6	TRBJ2-5	-	-	TGTGCCAGCAGCACGGGACACGTCCCTCTCCAAGAGACCCAGTACTTC	CASSTGHVPLQETQYF
TRBV5-1	TRBJ2-7	-	-	TGCGCCAGCAGCTTGGACCGGGAGCAGTACTTC	CASSLDREQYF
TRBV7-2	TRBJ1-4	-	once	TGTGCCAGCAGCTTAGCTTATTTGGCAGCGGCAACTAATGAAAAACTGTTTTTT	CASSLAYLAAATNEKLFF
TRBV5-1	TRBJ1-1	-	-	TGCGCCAGCAGCCCCCAGGGGCGGCCTGAAGCTTTCTTT	CASSPQGRPEAFF
TRBV6-6	TRBJ2-5	TRBD2	once	TGTGCCAGCGGATCTGCAGCGGGGGGCGGGACCCAGTACTTC	CASGSAAGGGTQYF
TRBV9	TRBJ2-1	-	-	TGTGCCAGCAGCGTAGAAGGATGGGGCAACAATGAGCAGTTCTTC	CASSVEGWGNNEQFF
TRBV28	TRBJ1-3	-	-	TGTGCCAGCAGTTTGGGAGGAACCCCCTCTGGAAACACCATATATTTT	CASSLGGTPSGNTIYF
TRBV7-8	TRBJ2-7	TRBD1	-	TGTGCCAGCAGCTTGAGGGACAGGGGGTTGGGGGGCTACGAGCAGTACTTC	CASSLRDRGLGGYEQYF
TRBV10-1	TRBJ2-1	TRBD2	-	TGCGCCAGCAGTAAAAATAGCGGGGGGGCCTTAGATGAGCAGTTCTTC	CASSKNSGGALDEQFF
TRBV9	TRBJ1-2	-	-	TGTGCCAGCAGCGCGAGACTGGAGGTTAGCTATGGCTACACCTTC	CASSARLEVSYGYTF
TRBV9	TRBJ1-2	TRBD1	-	TGTGCCAGCAGCGTAGGCGGACAGGGGGTGAGTGGCTACACCTTC	CASSVGGQGVSGYTF
TRBV7-2	TRBJ1-2	-	-	TGTGCCAGCAGCTTAAGAGGCGGAGATGGGGCTCTTGGCTACACCTTC	CASSLRGGDGALGYTF